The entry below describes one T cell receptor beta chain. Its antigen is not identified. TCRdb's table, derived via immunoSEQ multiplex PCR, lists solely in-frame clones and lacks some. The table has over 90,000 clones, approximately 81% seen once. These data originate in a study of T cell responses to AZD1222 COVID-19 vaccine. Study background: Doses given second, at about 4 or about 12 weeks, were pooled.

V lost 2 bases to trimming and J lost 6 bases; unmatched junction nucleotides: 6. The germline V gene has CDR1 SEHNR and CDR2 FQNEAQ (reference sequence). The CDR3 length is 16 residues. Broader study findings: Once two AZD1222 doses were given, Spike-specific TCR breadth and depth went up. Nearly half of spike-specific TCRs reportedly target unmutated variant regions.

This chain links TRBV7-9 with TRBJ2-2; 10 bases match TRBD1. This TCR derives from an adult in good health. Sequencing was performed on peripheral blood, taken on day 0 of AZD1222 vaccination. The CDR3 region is CASSLSTGTGAGELFF. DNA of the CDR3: TGTGCCAGCAGCTTATCCACCGGGACAGGGGCCGGGGAGCTGTTTTTT.